The clone carrying this TCR beta chain appeared many times. No antigen is known for it. The data derive from a study of CD8 T cells in ankylosing spondylitis. Study observations and caveats: Seven or eight highly homologous variants formed a TCR beta motif that appeared characteristic of ankylosing spondylitis blood.

The CDR3 totals 13 residues. V was trimmed by 4 bases and J by 5 bases, leaving 11 bases between them. MiXCR, applied by TCRdb to the 5' RACE reads, yields one record per CDR3 protein. The data hold around 770,000 distinct CDR3 sequences, with about an eighth observed a single time. The chain recombines TRBV12-3 or TRBV12-4 with TRBJ1-2; D unresolved. This sequence originates from a male donor with ankylosing spondylitis. Sequencing was performed on blood, either unsorted or a sorted T cell fraction (not recorded which). As DNA, the CDR3 is TGTGCCAGCAGTTGGCGAAGCGAGTATGGCTACACCTTC. It specifies CASSWRSEYGYTF.